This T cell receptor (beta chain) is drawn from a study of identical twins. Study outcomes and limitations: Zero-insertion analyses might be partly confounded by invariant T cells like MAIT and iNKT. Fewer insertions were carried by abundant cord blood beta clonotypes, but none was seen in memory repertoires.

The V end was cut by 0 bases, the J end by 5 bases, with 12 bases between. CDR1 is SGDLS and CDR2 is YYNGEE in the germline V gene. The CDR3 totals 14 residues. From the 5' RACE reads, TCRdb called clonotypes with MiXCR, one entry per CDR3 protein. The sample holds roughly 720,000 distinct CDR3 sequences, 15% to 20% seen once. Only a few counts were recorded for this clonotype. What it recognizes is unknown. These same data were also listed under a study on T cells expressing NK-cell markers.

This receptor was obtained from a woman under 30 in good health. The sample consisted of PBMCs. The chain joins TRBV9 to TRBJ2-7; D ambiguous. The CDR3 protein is CASSVEGWYNEQYF. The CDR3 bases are TGTGCCAGCAGCGTAGAGGGCTGGTATAACGAGCAGTACTTC.